This note documents a single T cell receptor beta chain sequence. This entry comes from a study of tumor-infiltrating lymphocytes in oesophageal squamous cell carcinoma. There are 12 residues in the CDR3. The V gene's germline CDR1 is SGHVS and CDR2 FQNEAQ. V dropped 0 bases and J dropped 12 bases, with 11 bases sitting between them. TCRdb used MiXCR to reprocess the PCR reads, holding one entry per CDR3 protein. The repertoire holds 10,000 or so distinct CDR3 sequences, with 45% to 65% as singletons. V gene TRBV7-8 combines with J gene TRBJ1-1; D unresolved. Sequencing was carried out using esophageal tumor tissue. This TCR came from a female donor with esophageal squamous cell carcinoma. CDR3 DNA sequence: TGTGCCAGCAGCTTAGCCCGGGGAAACACTTTCTTT. This translates into CASSLARGNTFF.